The sequence of this T cell receptor beta chain was determined in a study of blood T cells in healthy people across ages. Using a J-beta primer mix together with a sample-barcoded 5' primer, a second PCR was run for about 6 to 12 cycles. TCRdb independently ran MiXCR on the 5' RACE reads; one entry per CDR3 protein. The table includes over 550,000 distinct CDR3 sequences, around 31% detected once. V was trimmed by 2 bases and J by 10 bases, leaving 15 bases between them. CDR1 and CDR2 from the germline V gene are SGHTA and FQGNSA. The CDR3 has 14 residues. This clonotype was counted ten times or more.

The rearrangement links TRBV7-2 to TRBJ2-1; D remains unclear. The material sequenced was blood. The TCR comes from a woman of 80 years or more in good health. CDR3 in amino acids: CASSLRAPTSEQFF. The CDR3, as DNA: TGTGCCAGCAGCTTAAGGGCACCCACGTCGGAGCAGTTCTTC.